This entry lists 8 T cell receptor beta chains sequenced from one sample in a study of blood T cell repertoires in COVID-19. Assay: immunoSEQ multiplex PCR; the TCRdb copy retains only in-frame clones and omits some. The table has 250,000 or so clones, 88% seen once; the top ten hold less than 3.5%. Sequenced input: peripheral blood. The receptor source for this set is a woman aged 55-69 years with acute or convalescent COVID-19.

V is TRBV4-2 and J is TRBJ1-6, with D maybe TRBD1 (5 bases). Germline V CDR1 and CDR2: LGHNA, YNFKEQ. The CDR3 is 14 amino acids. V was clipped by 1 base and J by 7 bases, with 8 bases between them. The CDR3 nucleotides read TGTGCCAGCAGCCAAGGGCAGGGAAATTCACCCCTCCACTTT. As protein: CASSQGQGNSPLHF.

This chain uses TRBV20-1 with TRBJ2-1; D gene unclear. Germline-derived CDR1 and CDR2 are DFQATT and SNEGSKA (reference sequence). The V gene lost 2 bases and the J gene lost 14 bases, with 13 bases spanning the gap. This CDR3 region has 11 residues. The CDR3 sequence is CSARNPPAEFF. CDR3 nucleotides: TGCAGTGCTAGAAACCCCCCCGCGGAGTTCTTC.

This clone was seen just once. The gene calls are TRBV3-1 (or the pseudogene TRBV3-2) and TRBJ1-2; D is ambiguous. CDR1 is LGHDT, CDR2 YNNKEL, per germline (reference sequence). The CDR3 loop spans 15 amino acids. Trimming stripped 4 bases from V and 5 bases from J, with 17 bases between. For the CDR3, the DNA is TGTGCCAGCAGCCTAAATCACAGAAGTTATTATGGCTACACCTTC. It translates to CASSLNHRSYYGYTF.

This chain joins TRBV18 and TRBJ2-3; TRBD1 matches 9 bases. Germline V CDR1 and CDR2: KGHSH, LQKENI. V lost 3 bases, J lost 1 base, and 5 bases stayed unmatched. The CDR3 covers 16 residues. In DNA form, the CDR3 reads TGTGCCAGCTCACCGGGACAGGGAGGACGCACAGATACGCAGTATTTT. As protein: CASSPGQGGRTDTQYF.

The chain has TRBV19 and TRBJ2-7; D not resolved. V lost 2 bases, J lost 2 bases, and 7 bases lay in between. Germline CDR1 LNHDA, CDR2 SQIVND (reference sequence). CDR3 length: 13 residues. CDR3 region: CASSITGPYEQYF. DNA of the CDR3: TGTGCCAGTAGTATAACTGGTCCCTACGAGCAGTACTTC.

This CDR3 reads CASSPTGRSTDTQYF. CDR3 DNA: TGTGCCAGTAGTCCGACAGGGAGGAGCACAGATACGCAGTATTTT. This rearrangement joins TRBV19 to TRBJ2-3; D possibly corresponds to TRBD1 (7 bases). V dropped 5 bases and J dropped 0 bases, with 12 bases sitting between them. CDR1 and CDR2 (germline): LNHDA, SQIVND (reference sequence). The CDR3 totals 15 residues.

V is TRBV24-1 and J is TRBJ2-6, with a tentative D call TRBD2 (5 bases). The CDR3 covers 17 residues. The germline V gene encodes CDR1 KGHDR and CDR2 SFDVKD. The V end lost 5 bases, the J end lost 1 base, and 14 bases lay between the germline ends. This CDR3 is CATSVSGVRSGANVLTF. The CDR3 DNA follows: TGTGCCACCAGTGTCTCCGGGGTTCGATCTGGGGCCAACGTCCTGACTTTC.

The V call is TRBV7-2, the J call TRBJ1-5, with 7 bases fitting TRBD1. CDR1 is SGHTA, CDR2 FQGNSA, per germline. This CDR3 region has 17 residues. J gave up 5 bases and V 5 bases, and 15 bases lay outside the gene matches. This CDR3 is CASSPHPYYRGHQPQHF. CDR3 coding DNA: TGTGCCAGCAGCCCCCACCCCTACTACAGGGGCCATCAGCCCCAGCATTTT.